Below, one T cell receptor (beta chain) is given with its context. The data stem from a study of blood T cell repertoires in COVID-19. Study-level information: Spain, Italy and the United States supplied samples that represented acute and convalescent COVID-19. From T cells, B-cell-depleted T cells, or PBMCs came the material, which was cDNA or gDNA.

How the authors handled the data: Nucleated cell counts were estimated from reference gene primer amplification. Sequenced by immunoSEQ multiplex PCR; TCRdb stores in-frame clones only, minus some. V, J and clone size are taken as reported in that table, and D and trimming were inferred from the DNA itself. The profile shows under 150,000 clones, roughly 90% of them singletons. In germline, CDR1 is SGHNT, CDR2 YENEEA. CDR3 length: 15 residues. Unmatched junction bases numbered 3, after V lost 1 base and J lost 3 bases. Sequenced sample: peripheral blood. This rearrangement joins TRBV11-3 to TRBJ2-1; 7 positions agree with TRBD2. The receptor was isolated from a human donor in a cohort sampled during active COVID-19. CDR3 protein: CASSLGGGLYNEQFF. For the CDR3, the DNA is TGTGCCAGCAGCTTAGGCGGGGGACTCTACAATGAGCAGTTCTTC.